These 21 T cell receptor beta chains originate from one sample sequenced in a study of cytomegalovirus exposure and HLA in healthy donors. It was with 60 Vbeta and 13 Jbeta primers that the PCR ran. The protocol was immunoSEQ multiplex PCR, while the TCRdb copy is restricted to in-frame clones and leaves out a portion. Altogether under 250,000 clones are present, 70% to 90% being singletons, with the ten largest covering about 1.2%. The source material was PBMCs. The receptors were sampled from a human donor in good health.

The CDR3 is CASSRRGSETQYF. CDR3 DNA: TGTGCCAGTAGTAGGAGGGGCTCTGAGACCCAGTACTTC. The chain is built from TRBV19 and TRBJ2-5; maybe TRBD2 (6 bases). Germline-derived CDR1 and CDR2 are LNHDA and SQIVND (reference sequence). Trimming left V 4 bases short and J 5 bases short, with 11 bases between. The CDR3 extends over 13 amino acids.

The chain carries TRBV4-3 and TRBJ2-7, with a possible D match to TRBD1 (6 bases). The CDR3 sequence is 16 residues long. Germline V gives CDR1 LGHNA, CDR2 YSLEER. Trimming took off 0 bases at V and 3 bases at J, with 15 bases between the two ends. This CDR3 is CASSQDAVRQVYEQYF. CDR3 DNA sequence: TGCGCCAGCAGCCAAGATGCCGTGAGACAGGTCTACGAGCAGTACTTC.

This clone appeared a single time. The rearrangement uses TRBV7-6 and TRBJ2-1, with 8 nucleotides matching TRBD1. The V segment lost 0 bases and the J segment 6 bases; nucleotides outside the gene matches: 10. The CDR3 is 17 residues long. Germline V gives CDR1 SGHVS, CDR2 FNYEAQ. CDR3 in amino acids: CASSLASLTGVGNEQFF. The CDR3 nucleotides are TGTGCCAGCAGCTTAGCGTCGCTGACAGGGGTTGGCAATGAGCAGTTCTTC.

The gene calls are TRBV5-8 and TRBJ2-3; TRBD2 matches 7 bases. The CDR3 loop spans 15 amino acids. In germline, CDR1 is SGHTS, CDR2 YDEGEE. The J segment lost 0 bases and the V segment lost 5 bases, leaving 6 bases of the junction unmatched. The CDR3 is CASRGGPTSTDTQYF. The CDR3 coding sequence is TGTGCCAGCAGGGGAGGGCCAACTAGCACAGATACGCAGTATTTT.

This clone appeared a single time. The chain recombines TRBV5-1 with TRBJ2-7, with D perhaps TRBD1 (6 bases). Germline V gene lookup returns CDR1 SGHRS and CDR2 YFSETQ. Deletions cut 3 bases from V and 6 bases from J, with 10 bases between. This CDR3 comprises 12 residues. The CDR3 nucleotides read TGCGCCAGCAGCTCGATGGGGGCCGAGCAGTACTTC. Its translation is CASSSMGAEQYF.

This sequence joins TRBV9 and TRBJ2-2; D is perhaps TRBD2 (6 bases). Germline loops: CDR1 SGDLS, CDR2 YYNGEE. The CDR3 covers 15 residues. With 4 bases removed from V and 6 bases from J, the gap between germline ends came to 16 bases. The CDR3 loop is CASSLDGLRPGELFF. As DNA, the CDR3 is TGTGCCAGCAGCCTGGACGGACTAAGGCCCGGGGAGCTGTTTTTT.

This chain uses TRBV7-2 with TRBJ2-1, with 16 nucleotides matching TRBD2. The CDR3 has 16 residues. V lost 0 bases, J lost 8 bases, and 1 base stayed unmatched. Looked up from germline, CDR1 is SGHTA and CDR2 is FQGNSA. CDR3 amino acids: CASSLAGLAGGDEQFF. The CDR3 bases are TGTGCCAGCAGCTTAGCGGGACTAGCGGGAGGGGATGAGCAGTTCTTC.

The chain carries TRBV18 and TRBJ1-1; a possible D gene is TRBD1 (6 bases). In germline, CDR1 is KGHSH, CDR2 LQKENI. Trimming pared 3 bases from V and 0 bases from J, leaving 11 bases between. The CDR3 totals 15 residues. The CDR3 loop reads CASSPRDMMNTEAFF. For the CDR3, the DNA is TGTGCCAGCTCACCTCGGGACATGATGAACACTGAAGCTTTCTTT.

The rearrangement joins TRBV2 to TRBJ2-5, with TRBD2 matching 16 bases. Losses at the gene ends were 0 bases for V and 5 bases for J; bases not matched to a gene: 6. Germline V gives CDR1 SNHLY, CDR2 FYNNEI. This CDR3 has 18 amino acids. DNA for the CDR3: TGTGCCAGCAGTGAAGCGCTTCCGGGACTAGCGGGGGGGGAGACCCAGTACTTC. Protein sequence: CASSEALPGLAGGETQYF. Full variable domain (rest looked up from reference TRBV2 and TRBJ2-5): EPEVTQTPSHQVTQMGQEVILRCVPISNHLYFYWYRQILGQKVEFLVSFYNNEISEKSEIFDDQFSVERPDGSNFTLKIRSTKLEDSAMYFCASSEALPGLAGGETQYFGPGTRLLVL.

This chain links TRBV13 with TRBJ2-2, with D uncertain. The CDR3 is made up of 14 amino acids. CDR1 is PRHDT, CDR2 FYEKMQ, per germline (reference sequence). Trimming left V 1 base short and J 4 bases short, with 7 bases between. The CDR3 spells CASSLEASTGELFF. CDR3 in DNA: TGTGCCAGCAGCTTAGAAGCGAGCACCGGGGAGCTGTTTTTT.

This sequence joins TRBV6-5 and TRBJ2-7; 8 nucleotides align to TRBD2. The CDR3 sequence is 14 residues long. The germline gives CDR1 MNHEY, CDR2 SVGAGI. The J segment lost 3 bases and the V segment lost 6 bases, leaving 7 bases of the junction unmatched. CDR3 DNA: TGTGCCAGCAGCCCCGTGAGCGGGAGCTACGAGCAGTACTTC. Residues: CASSPVSGSYEQYF.

This chain joins TRBV28 and TRBJ2-2, with 8 bases matching TRBD2. The CDR3 is 15 residues long. Per the germline V gene, CDR1 is MDHEN and CDR2 is SYDVKM. J was trimmed by 6 bases and V by 6 bases; bases with no gene match: 9. CDR3 DNA sequence: TGTGCCAGCAGCCGGACTAGCCGGTTTTCCGGGGAGCTGTTTTTT. Amino acids: CASSRTSRFSGELFF.

This clone was seen a single time. The chain links TRBV10-3 to TRBJ1-1; 8 nucleotides align to TRBD1. Germline CDR1 and CDR2: ENHRY and SYGVKD. V was pared by 5 bases and J by 3 bases, with 5 bases of the junction left unmatched. This CDR3 is 14 amino acids long. The CDR3 DNA follows: TGTGCCATCAGTAACAGGGGGGGGGACACTGAAGCTTTCTTT. Residues: CAISNRGGDTEAFF.

The rearrangement links TRBV19 to TRBJ2-1; D possibly corresponds to TRBD2 (5 bases). Germline values: CDR1 LNHDA, CDR2 SQIVND (reference sequence). This CDR3 is built from 14 residues. V was clipped by 2 bases and J by 9 bases, with 14 bases between them. The CDR3 bases are TGTGCCAGTAGTATATGGGCATCACGGGGTGAGCAGTTCTTC. Amino acid sequence: CASSIWASRGEQFF.

The rearrangement uses TRBV5-4 and TRBJ2-7, with 15 bases that match TRBD2. From germline, CDR1 is SGHNT and CDR2 YYREEE (reference sequence). This CDR3 comprises 16 residues. V shed 5 bases, J shed 6 bases, and the junction held 9 bases outside the gene matches. DNA of the CDR3: TGTGCCAGCAGATCAGGACTAGCGGGAGGGCCGACCGAGCAGTACTTC. Its protein is CASRSGLAGGPTEQYF.

The chain couples TRBV29-1 to TRBJ2-5; no definite D call. V lost 7 bases and J lost 5, with 11 bases in between. CDR1 and CDR2 (germline): SQVTM, ANQGSEA. The CDR3 extends over 11 amino acids. The DNA of the CDR3 is TGCAGCGCGAGCTTCGGGGAGACCCAGTACTTC. Residues: CSASFGETQYF.

The rearrangement joins TRBV7-9 to TRBJ1-6; 7 bases match TRBD1. This CDR3 contains 15 residues. Germline CDR1 is SEHNR and CDR2 is FQNEAQ (reference sequence). The junction had 8 bases not matched to a gene; V was cut back by 5 bases and J by 7 bases. This CDR3 reads CASSTGDRINSPLHF. In nucleotides, the CDR3 is TGTGCCAGCAGCACCGGGGACAGAATAAATTCACCCCTCCACTTT. The variable domain in full, completed from reference TRBV7-9 and TRBJ1-6, reads DTGVSQNPRHKITKRGQNVTFRCDPISEHNRLYWYRQTLGQGPEFLTYFQNEAQLEKSRLLSDRFSAERPKGSFSTLEIQRTEQGDSAMYLCASSTGDRINSPLHFGNGTRLTVT.

The chain has TRBV5-1 and TRBJ2-5; 8 bases align to TRBD2. The CDR3 has 16 residues. From germline, CDR1 is SGHRS and CDR2 YFSETQ. Losses at the gene ends were 0 bases for V and 2 bases for J; bases not matched to a gene: 6. CDR3 sequence (DNA): TGCGCCAGCAGCTTGGCCATAGCGGGGATGCAAGAGACCCAGTACTTC. It encodes CASSLAIAGMQETQYF.

The V gene is TRBV4-3, the J gene TRBJ1-5; D is perhaps TRBD1 (5 bases). The CDR3 is 15 residues long. Looked up from germline, CDR1 is LGHNA and CDR2 is YSLEER. Between the trimmed V and J ends, which lost 1 base and 1 base, there was a span of 8 bases. CDR3 DNA sequence: TGCGCCAGCAGCCAAGTGCGGGGGAGCAATCAGCCCCAGCATTTT. This sequence encodes CASSQVRGSNQPQHF.

The chain employs TRBV14 and TRBJ2-3, with a tentative D call TRBD2 (6 bases). Germline V gives CDR1 SGHDN, CDR2 FVKESK. The germline V and J ends were trimmed by 2 bases and 4 bases, with 13 bases remaining between them. CDR3 length: 15 residues. The CDR3 nucleotides are TGTGCCAGCAGCCAACGGGACTTGGGCGCAGATACGCAGTATTTT. Protein sequence: CASSQRDLGADTQYF.

This clone was detected only once. The rearrangement links TRBV29-1 to TRBJ2-1; possible D gene TRBD2, 6 bases. The CDR3 consists of 13 residues. Between the trimmed V and J ends, which lost 7 bases and 8 bases, there was a span of 18 bases. Germline CDR1 is SQVTM and CDR2 is ANQGSEA. The CDR3 DNA sequence: TGCAGCGCCTTGGCGGCGGGATTCCATGAGCAGTTCTTC. Its protein is CSALAAGFHEQFF.